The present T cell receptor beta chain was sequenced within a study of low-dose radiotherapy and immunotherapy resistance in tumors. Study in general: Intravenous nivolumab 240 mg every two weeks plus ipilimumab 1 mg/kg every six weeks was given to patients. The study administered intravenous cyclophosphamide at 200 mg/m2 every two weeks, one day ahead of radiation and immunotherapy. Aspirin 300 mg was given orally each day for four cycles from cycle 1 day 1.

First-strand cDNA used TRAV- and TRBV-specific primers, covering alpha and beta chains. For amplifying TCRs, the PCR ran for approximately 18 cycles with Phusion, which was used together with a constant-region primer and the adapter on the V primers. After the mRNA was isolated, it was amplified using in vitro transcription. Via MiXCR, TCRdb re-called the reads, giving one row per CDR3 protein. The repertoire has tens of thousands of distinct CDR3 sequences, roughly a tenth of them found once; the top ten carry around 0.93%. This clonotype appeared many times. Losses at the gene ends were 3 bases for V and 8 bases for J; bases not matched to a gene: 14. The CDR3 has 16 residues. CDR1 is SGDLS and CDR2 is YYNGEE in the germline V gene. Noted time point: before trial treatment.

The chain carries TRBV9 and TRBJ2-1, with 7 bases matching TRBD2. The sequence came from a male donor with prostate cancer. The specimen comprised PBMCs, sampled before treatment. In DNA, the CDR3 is TGTGCCAGCAGCGAAATCGCGGGAGCATATGGGGATGAGCAGTTCTTC. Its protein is CASSEIAGAYGDEQFF.